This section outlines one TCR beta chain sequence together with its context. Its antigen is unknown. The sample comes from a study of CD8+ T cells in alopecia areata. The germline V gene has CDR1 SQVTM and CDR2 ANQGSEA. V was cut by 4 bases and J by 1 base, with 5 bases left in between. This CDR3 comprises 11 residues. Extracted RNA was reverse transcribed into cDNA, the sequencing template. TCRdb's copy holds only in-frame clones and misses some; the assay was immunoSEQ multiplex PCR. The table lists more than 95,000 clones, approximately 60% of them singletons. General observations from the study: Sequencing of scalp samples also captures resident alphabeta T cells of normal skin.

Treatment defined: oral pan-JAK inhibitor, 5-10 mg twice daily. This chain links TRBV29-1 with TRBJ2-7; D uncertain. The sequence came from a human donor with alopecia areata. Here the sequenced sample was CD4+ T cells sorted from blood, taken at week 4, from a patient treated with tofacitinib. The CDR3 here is CSVVVSYEQYF. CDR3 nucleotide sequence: TGCAGCGTTGTGGTTTCCTACGAGCAGTACTTC.